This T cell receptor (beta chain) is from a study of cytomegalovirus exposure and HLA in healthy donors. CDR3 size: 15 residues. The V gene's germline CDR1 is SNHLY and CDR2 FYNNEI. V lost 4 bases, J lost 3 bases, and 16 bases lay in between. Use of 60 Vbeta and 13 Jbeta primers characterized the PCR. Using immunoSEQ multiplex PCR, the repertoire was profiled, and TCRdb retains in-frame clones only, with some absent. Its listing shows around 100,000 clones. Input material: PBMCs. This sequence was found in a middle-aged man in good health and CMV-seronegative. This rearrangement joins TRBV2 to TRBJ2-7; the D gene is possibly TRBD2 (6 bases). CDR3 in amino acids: CASSVLPGTGYEQYF. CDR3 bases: TGTGCCAGCAGTGTACTACCCGGGACTGGCTACGAGCAGTACTTC.